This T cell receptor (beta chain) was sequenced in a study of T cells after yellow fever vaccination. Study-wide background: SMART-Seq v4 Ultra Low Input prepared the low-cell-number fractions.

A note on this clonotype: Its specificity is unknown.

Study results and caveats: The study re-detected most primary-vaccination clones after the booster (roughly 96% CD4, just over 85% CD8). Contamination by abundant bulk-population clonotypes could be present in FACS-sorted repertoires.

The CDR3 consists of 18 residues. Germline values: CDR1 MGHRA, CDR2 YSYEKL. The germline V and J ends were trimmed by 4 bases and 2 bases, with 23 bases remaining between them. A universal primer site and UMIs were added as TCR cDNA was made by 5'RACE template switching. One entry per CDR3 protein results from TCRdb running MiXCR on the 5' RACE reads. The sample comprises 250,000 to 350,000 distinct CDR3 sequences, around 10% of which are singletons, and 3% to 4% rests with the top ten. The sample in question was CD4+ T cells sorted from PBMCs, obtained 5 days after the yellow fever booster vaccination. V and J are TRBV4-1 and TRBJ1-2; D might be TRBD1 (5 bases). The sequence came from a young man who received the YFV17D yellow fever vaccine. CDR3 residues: CASSRRGGAWPENYGYTF. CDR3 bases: TGCGCCAGCAGCCGGCGGGGCGGCGCATGGCCGGAAAACTATGGCTACACCTTC.